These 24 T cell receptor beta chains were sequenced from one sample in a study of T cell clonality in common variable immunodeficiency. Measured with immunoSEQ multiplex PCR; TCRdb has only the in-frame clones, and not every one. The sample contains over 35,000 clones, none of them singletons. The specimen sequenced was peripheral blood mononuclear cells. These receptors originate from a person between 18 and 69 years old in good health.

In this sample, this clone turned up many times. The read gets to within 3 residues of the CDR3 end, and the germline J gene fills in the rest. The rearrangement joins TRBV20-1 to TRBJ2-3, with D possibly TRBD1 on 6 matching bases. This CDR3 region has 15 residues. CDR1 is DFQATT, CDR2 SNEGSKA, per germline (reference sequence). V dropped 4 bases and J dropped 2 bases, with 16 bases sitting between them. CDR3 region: CSATDWDTITDTQYF. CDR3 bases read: TGCAGTGCTACCGATTGGGACACCATCACAGATACG.

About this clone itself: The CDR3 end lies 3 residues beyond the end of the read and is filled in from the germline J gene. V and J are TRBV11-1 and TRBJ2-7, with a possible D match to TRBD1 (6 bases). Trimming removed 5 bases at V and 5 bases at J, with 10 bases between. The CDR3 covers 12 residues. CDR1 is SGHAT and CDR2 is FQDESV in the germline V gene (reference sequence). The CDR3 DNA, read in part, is TGTGCCAGCAGCGCCACAGGGAACGAG. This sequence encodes CASSATGNE. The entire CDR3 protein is CASSATGNEQYF.

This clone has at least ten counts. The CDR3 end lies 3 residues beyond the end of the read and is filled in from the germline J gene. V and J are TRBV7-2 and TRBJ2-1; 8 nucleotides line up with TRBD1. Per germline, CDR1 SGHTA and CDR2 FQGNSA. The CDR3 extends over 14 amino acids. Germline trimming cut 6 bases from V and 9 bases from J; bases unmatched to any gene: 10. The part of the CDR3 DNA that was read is TGTGCCAGCAGTCTGGGGGACAGGTTTGGTGAG. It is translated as CASSLGDRFGE. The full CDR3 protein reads CASSLGDRFGEQFF.

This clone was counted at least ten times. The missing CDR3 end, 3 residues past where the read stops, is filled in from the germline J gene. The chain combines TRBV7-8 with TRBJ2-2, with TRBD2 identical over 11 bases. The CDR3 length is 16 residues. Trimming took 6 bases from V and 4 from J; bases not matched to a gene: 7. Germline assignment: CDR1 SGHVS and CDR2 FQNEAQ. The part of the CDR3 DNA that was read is TGTGCCAGCAGAGCACCGGGACTAGCGGCCACCGGGGAG. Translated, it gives CASRAPGLAATGE. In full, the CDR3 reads CASRAPGLAATGELFF.

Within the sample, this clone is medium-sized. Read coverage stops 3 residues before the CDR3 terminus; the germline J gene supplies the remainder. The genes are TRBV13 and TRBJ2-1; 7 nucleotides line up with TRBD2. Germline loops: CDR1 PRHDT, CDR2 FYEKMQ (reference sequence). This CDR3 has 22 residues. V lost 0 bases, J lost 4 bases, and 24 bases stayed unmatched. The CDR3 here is CASSLGEVFRDYSSPVYNEQFF. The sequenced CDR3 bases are TGTGCCAGCAGCTTAGGCGAGGTTTTCCGGGACTACTCGAGTCCCGTTTACAATGAG.

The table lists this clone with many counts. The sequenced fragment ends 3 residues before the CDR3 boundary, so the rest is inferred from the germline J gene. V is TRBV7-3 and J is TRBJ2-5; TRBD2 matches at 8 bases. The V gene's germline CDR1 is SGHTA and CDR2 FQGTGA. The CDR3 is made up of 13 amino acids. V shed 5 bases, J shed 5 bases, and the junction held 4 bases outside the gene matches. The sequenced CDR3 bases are TGTGCCAGCAGCATCAGACTAGCGGAGACC. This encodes CASSIRLAET. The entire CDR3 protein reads CASSIRLAETQYF.

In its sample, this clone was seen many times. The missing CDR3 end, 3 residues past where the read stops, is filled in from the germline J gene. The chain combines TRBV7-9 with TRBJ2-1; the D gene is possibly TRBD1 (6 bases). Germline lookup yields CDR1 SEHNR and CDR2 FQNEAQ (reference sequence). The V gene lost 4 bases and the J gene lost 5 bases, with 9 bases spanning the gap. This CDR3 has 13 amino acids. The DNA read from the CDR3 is TGTGCCAGCAGCTATACAGGGAACAATGAG. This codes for CASSYTGNNE. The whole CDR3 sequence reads CASSYTGNNEQFF.

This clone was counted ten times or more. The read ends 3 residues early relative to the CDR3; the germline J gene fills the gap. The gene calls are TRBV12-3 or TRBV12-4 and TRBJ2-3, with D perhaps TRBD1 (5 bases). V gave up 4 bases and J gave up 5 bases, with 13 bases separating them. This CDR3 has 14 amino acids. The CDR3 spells CASSYSYRKDTQYF. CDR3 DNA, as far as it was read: TGTGCCAGCAGTTACAGTTACAGGAAAGATACG.

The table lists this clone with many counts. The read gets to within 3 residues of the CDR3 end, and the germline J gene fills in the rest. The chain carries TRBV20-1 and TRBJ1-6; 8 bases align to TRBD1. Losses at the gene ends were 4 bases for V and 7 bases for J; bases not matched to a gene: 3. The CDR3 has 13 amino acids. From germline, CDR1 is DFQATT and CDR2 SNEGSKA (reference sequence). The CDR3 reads CSATGGGNSPLHF. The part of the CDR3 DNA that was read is TGCAGTGCTACAGGGGGCGGGAATTCACCC.

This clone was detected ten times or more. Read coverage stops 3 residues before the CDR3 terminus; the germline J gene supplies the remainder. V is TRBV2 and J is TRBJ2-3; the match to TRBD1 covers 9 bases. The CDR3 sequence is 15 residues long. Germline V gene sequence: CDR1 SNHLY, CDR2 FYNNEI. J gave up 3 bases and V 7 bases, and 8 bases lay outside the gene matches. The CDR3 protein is CASITGQGITDTQYF. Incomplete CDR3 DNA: TGTGCCAGCATTACGGGACAGGGAATTACAGATACG.

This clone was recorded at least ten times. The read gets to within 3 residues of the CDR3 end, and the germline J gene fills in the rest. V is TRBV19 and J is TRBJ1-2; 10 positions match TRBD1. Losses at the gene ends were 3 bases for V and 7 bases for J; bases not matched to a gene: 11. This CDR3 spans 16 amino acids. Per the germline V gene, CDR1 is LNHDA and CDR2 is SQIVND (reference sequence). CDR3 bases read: TGTGCCAGTAGTATCGTCGAGACCGGGACAGGGGTTGGC. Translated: CASSIVETGTGVG. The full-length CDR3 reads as CASSIVETGTGVGYTF.

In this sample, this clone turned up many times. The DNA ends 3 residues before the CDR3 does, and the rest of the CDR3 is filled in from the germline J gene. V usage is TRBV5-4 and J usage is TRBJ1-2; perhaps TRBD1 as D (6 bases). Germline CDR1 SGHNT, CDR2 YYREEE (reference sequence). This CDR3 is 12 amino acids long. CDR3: CASSFVGGGYTF. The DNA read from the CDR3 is TGTGCCAGCAGCTTCGTAGGGGGAGGC.

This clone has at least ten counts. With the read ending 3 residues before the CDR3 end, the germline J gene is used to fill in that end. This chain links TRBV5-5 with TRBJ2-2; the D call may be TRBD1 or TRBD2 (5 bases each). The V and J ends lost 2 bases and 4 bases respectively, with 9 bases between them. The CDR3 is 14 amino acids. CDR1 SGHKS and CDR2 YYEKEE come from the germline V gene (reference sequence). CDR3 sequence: CASSFQGATGELFF. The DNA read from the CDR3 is TGTGCCAGCAGCTTCCAGGGAGCCACCGGGGAG.

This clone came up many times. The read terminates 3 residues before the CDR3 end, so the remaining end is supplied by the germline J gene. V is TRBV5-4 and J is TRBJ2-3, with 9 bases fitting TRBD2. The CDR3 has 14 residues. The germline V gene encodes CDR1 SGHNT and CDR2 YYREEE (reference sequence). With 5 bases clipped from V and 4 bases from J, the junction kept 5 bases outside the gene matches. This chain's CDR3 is CASRLAGGPDTQYF. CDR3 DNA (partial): TGTGCCAGCAGGCTTGCGGGGGGGCCAGATACG.

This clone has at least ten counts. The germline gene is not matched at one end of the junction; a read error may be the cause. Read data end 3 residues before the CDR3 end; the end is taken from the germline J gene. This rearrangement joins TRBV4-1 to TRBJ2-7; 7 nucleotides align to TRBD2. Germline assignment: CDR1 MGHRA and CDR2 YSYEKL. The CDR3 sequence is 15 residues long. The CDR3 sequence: CASNQESGKVYEQYF. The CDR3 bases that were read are TGCGCCAGCAACCAAGAGAGCGGGAAGGTGTACGAG.

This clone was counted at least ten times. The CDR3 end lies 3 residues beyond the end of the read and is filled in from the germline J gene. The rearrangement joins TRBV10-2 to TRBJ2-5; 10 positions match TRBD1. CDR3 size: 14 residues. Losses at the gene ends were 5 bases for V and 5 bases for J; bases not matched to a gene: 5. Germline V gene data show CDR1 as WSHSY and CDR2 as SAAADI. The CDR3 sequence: CASSWDRGSETQYF. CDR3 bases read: TGCGCCAGCAGTTGGGACAGGGGTTCGGAGACC.

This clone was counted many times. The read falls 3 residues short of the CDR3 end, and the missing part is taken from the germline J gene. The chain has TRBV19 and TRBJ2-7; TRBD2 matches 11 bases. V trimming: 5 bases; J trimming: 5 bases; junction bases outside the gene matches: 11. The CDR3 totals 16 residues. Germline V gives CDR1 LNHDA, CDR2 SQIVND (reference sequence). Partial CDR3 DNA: TGTGCCAGTAGTGACACTAGCGGGAGTTTATACCACGAG. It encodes CASSDTSGSLYHE. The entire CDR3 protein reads CASSDTSGSLYHEQYF.

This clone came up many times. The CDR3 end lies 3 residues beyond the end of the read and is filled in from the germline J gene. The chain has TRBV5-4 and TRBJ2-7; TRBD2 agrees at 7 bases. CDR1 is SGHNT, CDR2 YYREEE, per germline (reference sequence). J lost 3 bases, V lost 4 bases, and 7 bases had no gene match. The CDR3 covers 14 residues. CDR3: CASSRGSTDYEQYF. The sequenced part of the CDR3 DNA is TGTGCCAGCAGCCGCGGGAGTACCGACTACGAG.

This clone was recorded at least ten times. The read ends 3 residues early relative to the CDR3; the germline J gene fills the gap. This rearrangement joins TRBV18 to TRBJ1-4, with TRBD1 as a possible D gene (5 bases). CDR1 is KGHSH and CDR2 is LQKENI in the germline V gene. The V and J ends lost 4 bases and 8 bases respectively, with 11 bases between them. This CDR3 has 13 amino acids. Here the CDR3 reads CASSQGIGEKLFF. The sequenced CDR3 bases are TGTGCCAGCTCACAGGGGATAGGCGAAAAA.

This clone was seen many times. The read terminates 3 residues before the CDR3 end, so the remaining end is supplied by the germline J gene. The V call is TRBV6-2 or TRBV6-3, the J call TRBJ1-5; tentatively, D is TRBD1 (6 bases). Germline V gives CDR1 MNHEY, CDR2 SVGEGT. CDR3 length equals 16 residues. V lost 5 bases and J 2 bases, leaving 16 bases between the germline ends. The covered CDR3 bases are TGTGCCAGCAGTCCTGGACAGAGAGGCGGCAATCAGCCC. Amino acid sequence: CASSPGQRGGNQP. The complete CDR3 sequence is CASSPGQRGGNQPQHF.

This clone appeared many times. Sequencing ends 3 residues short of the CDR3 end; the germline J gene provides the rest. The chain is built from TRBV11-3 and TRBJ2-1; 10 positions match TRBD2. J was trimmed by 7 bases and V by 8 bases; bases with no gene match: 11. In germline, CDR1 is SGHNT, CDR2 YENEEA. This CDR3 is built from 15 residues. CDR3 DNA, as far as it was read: TGTGCCAGCCTTTCCACTAGCGGGGAAGCGAATGAG. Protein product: CASLSTSGEANE. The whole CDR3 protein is CASLSTSGEANEQFF.

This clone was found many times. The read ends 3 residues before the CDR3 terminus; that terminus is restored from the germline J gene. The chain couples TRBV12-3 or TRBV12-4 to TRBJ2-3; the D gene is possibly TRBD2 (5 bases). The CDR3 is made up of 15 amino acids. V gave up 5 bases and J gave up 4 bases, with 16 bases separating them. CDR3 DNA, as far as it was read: TGTGCCAGCAGTCCACGGACTGAGTTCGCAGATACG. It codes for CASSPRTEFADT. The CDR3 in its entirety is CASSPRTEFADTQYF.

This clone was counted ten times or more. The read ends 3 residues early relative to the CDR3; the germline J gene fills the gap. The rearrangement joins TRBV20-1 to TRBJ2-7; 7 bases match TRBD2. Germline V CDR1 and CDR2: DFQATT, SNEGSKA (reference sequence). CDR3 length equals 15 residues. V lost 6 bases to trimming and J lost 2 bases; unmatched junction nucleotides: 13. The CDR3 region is CSAEERDEPPYEQYF. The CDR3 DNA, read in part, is TGCAGTGCCGAGGAGCGGGACGAACCGCCCTACGAG.

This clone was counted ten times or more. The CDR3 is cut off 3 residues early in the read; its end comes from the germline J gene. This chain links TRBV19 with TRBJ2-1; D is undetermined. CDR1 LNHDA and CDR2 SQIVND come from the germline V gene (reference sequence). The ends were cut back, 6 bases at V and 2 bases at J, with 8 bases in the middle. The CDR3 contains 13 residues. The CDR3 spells CASSLGPYNEQFF. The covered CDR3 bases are TGTGCCAGTAGCCTGGGCCCCTACAATGAG. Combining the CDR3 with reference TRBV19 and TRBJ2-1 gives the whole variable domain DGGITQSPKYLFRKEGQNVTLSCEQNLNHDAMYWYRQDPGQGLRLIYYSQIVNDFQKGDIAEGYSVSREKKESFPLTVTSAQKNPTAFYLCASSLGPYNEQFFGPGTRLTVL.